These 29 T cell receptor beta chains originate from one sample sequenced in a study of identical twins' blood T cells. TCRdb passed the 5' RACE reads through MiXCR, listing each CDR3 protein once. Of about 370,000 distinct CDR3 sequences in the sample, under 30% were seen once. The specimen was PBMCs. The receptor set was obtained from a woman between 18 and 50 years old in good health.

The CDR3 coding sequence is TGTGCCAGCAGTTCCCTCGAGAAGGGTTGCGAGCAGTACTTC. Protein product: CASSSLEKGCEQYF. The rearrangement links TRBV28 to TRBJ2-7; no definite D call. Germline-derived CDR1 and CDR2 are MDHEN and SYDVKM. CDR3 length: 14 amino acids. Trimming left V 4 bases short and J 6 bases short, with 16 bases between.

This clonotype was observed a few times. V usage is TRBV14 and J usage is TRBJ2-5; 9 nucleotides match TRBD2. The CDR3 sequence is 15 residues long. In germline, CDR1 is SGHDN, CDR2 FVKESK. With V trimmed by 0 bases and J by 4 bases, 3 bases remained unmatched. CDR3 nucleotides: TGTGCCAGCAGCCAAGATTTTAGCGGGAGAGAGACCCAGTACTTC. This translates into CASSQDFSGRETQYF.

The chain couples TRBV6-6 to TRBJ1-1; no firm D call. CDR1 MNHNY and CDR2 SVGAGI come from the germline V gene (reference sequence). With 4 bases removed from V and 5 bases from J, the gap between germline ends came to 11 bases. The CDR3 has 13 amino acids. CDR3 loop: CASSSGVWTEAFF. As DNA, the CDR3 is TGTGCCAGCAGTTCTGGGGTCTGGACTGAAGCTTTCTTT.

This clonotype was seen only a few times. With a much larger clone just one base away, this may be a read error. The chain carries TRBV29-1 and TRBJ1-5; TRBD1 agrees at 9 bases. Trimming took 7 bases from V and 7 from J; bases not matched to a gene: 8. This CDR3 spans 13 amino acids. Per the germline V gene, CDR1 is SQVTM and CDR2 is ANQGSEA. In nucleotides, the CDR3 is TGCAGCGCTGATCCCGGACAGGGGCAGCCCCAGCATTTT. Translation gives CSADPGQGQPQHF.

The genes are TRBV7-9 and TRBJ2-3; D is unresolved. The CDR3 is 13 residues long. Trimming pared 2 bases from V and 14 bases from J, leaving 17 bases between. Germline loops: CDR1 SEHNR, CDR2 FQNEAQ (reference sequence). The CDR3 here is CASSLSQASLRYF. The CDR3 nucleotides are TGTGCCAGCAGCTTATCGCAGGCTTCACTTCGGTATTTT.

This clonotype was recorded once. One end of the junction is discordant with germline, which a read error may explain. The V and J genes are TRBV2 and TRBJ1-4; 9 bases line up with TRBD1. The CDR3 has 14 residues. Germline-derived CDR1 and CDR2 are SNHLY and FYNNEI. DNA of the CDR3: TGTGCCGGCAGCCCCGGGACAGGGACTGAAAAACCGTTTTTT. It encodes CAGSPGTGTEKPFF.

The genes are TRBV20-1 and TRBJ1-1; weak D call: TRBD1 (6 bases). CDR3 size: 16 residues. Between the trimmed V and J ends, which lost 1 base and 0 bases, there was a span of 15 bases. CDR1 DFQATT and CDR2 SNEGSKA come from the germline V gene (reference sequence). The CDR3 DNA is TGCAGTGCTAGAGTTACCAGGGGTCGGATGAACACTGAAGCTTTCTTT. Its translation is CSARVTRGRMNTEAFF.

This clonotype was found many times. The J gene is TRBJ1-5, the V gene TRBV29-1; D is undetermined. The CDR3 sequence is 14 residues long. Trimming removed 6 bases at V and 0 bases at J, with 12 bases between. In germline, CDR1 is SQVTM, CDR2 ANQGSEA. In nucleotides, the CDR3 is TGCAGCGTCCTGACCGGGAATAGCAATCAGCCCCAGCATTTT. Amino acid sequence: CSVLTGNSNQPQHF.

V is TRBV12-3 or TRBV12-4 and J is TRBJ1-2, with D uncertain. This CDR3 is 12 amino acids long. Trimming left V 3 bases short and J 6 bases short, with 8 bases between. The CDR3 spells CASSFMDNGYTF. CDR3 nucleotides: TGTGCCAGCAGTTTTATGGATAATGGCTACACCTTC.

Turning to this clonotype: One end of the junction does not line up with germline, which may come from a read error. The CDR3 DNA reads as TGCAGTGCTAGGGGCAGGACCAATGAGCAGTTATTC. Residues: CSARGRTNEQLF. The rearrangement uses TRBV20-1 and TRBJ2-1; D not certain. CDR1 is DFQATT and CDR2 is SNEGSKA in the germline V gene (reference sequence). The CDR3 contains 12 residues.

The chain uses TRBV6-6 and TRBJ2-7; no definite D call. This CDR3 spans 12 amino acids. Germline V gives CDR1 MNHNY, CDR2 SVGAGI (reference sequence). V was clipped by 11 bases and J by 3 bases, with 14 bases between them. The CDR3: CAVGNTLYEQYF. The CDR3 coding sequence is TGTGCCGTTGGAAACACCCTCTACGAGCAGTACTTC.

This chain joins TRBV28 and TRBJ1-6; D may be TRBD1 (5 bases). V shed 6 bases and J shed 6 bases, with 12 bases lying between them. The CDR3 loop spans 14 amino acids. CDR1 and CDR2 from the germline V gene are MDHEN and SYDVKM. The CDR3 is CASRMGPLNSPLHF. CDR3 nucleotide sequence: TGTGCCAGCAGGATGGGACCGCTTAATTCACCCCTCCACTTT.

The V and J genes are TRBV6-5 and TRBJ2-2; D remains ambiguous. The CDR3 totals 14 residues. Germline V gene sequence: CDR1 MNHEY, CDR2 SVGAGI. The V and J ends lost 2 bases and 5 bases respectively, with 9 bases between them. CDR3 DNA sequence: TGTGCCAGCAGTTACGGTTGGAAGACCGGGGAGCTGTTTTTT. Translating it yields CASSYGWKTGELFF.

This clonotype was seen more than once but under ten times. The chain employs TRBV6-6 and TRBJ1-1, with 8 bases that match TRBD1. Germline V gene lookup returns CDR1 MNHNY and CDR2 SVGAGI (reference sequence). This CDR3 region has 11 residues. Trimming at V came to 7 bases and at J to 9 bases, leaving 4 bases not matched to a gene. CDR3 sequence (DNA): TGTGCCAGCAACGACAGGGGTCAAGCTTTCTTT. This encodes CASNDRGQAFF.

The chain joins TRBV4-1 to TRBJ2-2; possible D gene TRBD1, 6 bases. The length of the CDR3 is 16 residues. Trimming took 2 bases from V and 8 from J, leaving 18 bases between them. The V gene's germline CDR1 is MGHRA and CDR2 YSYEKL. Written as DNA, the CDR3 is TGCGCCAGCAGCCAACCGACAGGTCCGTCCAGGGGGGAGCTGTTTTTT. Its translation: CASSQPTGPSRGELFF.

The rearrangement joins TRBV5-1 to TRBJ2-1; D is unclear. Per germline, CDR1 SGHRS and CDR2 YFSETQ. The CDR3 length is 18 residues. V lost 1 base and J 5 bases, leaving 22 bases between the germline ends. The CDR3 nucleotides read TGCGCCAGCAGCTTGTTAGGATACCTAAGACCCAAAGACAATGAGCAGTTCTTC. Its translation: CASSLLGYLRPKDNEQFF.

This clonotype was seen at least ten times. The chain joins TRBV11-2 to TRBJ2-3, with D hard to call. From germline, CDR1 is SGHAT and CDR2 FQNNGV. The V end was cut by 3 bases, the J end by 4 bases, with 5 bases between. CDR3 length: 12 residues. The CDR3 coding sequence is TGTGCCAGCAGCTTCATAGCAGATACGCAGTATTTT. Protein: CASSFIADTQYF. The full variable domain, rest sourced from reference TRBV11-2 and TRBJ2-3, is EAGVAQSPRYKIIEKRQSVAFWCNPISGHATLYWYQQILGQGPKLLIQFQNNGVVDDSQLPKDRFSAERLKGVDSTLKIQPAKLEDSAVYLCASSFIADTQYFGPGTRLTVL.

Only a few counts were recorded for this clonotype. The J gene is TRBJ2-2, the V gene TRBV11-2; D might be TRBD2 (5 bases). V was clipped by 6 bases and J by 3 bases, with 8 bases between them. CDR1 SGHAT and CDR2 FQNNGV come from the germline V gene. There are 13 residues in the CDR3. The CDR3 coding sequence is TGTGCCAGCAGTGACTATGACACCGGGGAGCTGTTTTTT. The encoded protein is CASSDYDTGELFF.

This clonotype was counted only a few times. The DNA for the CDR3 is TGCAGTGCTGCCGCACCTGGGAACACTGAAGCTTTCTTT. This encodes CSAAAPGNTEAFF. This chain connects TRBV20-1 to TRBJ1-1; no clear D gene. Germline V gene lookup returns CDR1 DFQATT and CDR2 SNEGSKA (reference sequence). V was shortened by 5 bases and J by 1 base, with 11 bases between the two germline ends. The CDR3 has 13 amino acids.

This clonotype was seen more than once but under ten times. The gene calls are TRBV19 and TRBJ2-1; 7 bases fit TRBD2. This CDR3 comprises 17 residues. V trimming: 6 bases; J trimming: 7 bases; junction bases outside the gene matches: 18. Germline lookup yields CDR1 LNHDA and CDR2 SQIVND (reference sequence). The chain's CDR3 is CASSPVYTRGGLNEQFF. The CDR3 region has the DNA TGTGCCAGTAGCCCAGTATATACCCGCGGGGGACTAAATGAGCAGTTCTTC. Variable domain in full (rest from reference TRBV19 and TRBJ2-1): DGGITQSPKYLFRKEGQNVTLSCEQNLNHDAMYWYRQDPGQGLRLIYYSQIVNDFQKGDIAEGYSVSREKKESFPLTVTSAQKNPTAFYLCASSPVYTRGGLNEQFFGPGTRLTVL.

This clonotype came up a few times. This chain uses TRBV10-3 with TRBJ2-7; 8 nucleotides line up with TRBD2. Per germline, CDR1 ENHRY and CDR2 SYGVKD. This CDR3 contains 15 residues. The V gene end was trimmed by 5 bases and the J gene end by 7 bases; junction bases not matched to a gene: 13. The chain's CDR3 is CAISLGGAGGTEQYF. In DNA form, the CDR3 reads TGTGCCATCAGTCTTGGGGGGGCGGGAGGAACGGAGCAGTACTTC.

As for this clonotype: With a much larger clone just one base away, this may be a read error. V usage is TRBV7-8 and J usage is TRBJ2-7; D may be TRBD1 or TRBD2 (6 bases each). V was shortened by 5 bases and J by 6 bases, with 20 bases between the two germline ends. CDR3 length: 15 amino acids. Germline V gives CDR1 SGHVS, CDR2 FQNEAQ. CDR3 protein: CASSPGAQGSSEQYF. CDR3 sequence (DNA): TGTGCCAGCAGCCCGGGGGCCCAGGGTAGTTCCGAGCAGTACTTC.

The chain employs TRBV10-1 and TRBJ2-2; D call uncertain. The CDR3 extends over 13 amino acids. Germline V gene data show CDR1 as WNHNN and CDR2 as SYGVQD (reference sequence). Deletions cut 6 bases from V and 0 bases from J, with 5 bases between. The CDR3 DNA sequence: TGCGCCAGCAGATCATCGAACACCGGGGAGCTGTTTTTT. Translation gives CASRSSNTGELFF.

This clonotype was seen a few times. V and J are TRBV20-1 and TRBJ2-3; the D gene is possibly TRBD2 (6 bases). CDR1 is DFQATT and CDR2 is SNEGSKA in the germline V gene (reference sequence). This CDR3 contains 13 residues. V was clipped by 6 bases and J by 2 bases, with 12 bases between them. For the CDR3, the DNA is TGCAGTGCAAGGACTACTTACACAGATACGCAGTATTTT. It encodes CSARTTYTDTQYF.

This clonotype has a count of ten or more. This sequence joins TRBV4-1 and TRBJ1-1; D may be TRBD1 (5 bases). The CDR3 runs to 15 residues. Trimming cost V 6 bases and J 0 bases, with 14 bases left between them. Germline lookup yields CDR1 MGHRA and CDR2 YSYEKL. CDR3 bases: TGCGCCAGCAGGACTACATGGGACTTGAACACTGAAGCTTTCTTT. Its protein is CASRTTWDLNTEAFF.

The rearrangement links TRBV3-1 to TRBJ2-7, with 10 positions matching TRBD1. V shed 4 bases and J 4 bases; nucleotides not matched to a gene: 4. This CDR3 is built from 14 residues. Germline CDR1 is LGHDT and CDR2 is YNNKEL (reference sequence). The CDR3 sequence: CASSPGTGEYEQYF. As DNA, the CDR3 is TGTGCCAGCAGCCCCGGGACAGGGGAGTACGAGCAGTACTTC.

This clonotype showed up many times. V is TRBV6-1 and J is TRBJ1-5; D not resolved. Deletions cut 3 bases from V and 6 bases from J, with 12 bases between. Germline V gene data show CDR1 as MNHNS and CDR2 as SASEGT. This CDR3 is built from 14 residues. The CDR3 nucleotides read TGTGCCAGCAGTGACGGAACGGGGTTTCAGCCCCAGCATTTT. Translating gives CASSDGTGFQPQHF.

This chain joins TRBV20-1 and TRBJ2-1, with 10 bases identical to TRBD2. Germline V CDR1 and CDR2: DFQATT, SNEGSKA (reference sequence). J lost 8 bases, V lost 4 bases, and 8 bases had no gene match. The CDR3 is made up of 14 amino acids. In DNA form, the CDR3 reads TGCAGTGCTAACCTAGCGGGAGAGTCTGATGAGCAGTTCTTC. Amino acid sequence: CSANLAGESDEQFF.

In nucleotides, the CDR3 is TGCAGTGCTATGGAGCGGACTGAAAAACTGTTTTTT. It yields the protein CSAMERTEKLFF. The chain couples TRBV20-1 to TRBJ1-4, with unresolved D. This CDR3 region has 12 residues. Germline V gene sequence: CDR1 DFQATT, CDR2 SNEGSKA (reference sequence). V was pared by 4 bases and J by 7 bases, with 10 bases between.